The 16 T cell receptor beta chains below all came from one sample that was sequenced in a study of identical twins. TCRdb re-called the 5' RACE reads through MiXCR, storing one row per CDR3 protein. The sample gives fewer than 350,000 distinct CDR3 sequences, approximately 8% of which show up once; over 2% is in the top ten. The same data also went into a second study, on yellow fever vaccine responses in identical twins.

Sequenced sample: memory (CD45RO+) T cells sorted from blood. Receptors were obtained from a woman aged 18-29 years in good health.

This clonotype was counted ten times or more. CDR3 loop: CAISEIQKEKLFF. As DNA, the CDR3 is TGTGCCATCAGTGAGATACAGAAAGAAAAACTGTTTTTT. The chain has TRBV10-3 and TRBJ1-4; no reliable D call. With 2 bases removed from V and 8 bases from J, the gap between germline ends came to 9 bases. Germline assignment: CDR1 ENHRY and CDR2 SYGVKD. CDR3 size: 13 residues.

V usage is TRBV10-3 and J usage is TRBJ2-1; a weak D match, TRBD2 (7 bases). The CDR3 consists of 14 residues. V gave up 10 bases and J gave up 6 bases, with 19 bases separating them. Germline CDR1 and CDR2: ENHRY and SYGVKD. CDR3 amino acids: CANHGGGAGNEQFF. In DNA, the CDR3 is TGTGCCAACCATGGGGGGGGGGCAGGCAATGAGCAGTTCTTC.

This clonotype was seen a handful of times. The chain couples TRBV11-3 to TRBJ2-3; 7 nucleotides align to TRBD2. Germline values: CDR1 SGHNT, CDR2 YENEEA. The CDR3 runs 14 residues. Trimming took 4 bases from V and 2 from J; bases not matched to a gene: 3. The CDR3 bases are TGTGCCAGCAGCTGGGGGGGAACCACAGATACGCAGTATTTT. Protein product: CASSWGGTTDTQYF.

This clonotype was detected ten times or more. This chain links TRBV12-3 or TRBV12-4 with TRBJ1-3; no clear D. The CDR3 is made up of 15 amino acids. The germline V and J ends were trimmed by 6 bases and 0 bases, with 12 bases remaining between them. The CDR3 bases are TGTGCCAGCAGGGCTGACACTTACTCTGGAAACACCATATATTTT. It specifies CASRADTYSGNTIYF.

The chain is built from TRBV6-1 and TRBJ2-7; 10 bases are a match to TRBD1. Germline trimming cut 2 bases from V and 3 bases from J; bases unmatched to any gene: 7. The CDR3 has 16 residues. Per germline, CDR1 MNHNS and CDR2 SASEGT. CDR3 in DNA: TGTGCCAGCAGTGAACTCCGGACAGGGGGTAGCTACGAGCAGTACGTC. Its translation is CASSELRTGGSYEQYV.

CDR3 in amino acids: CASSFRDRGIRNEQYF. The CDR3 bases are TGTGCCAGCAGCTTCCGGGACAGGGGGATTAGGAACGAGCAGTACTTC. The J gene is TRBJ2-7, the V gene TRBV7-8; 11 positions agree with TRBD1. Trimming removed 3 bases from V and 5 bases from J; junction bases left unmatched: 9. The CDR3 extends over 16 amino acids. Germline-derived CDR1 and CDR2 are SGHVS and FQNEAQ.

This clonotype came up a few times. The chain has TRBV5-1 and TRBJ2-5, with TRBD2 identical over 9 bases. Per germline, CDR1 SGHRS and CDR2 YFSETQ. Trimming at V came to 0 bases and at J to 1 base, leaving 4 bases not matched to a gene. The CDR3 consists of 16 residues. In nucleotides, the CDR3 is TGCGCCAGCAGCTTGGATGTAGCGGGGGCCCAAGAGACCCAGTACTTC. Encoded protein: CASSLDVAGAQETQYF.

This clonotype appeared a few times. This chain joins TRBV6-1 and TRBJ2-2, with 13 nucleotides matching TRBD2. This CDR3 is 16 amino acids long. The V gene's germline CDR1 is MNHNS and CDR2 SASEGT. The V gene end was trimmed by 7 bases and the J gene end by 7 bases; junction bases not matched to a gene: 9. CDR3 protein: CASTLRTSGSGGELFF. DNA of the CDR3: TGTGCCAGCACCTTAAGGACTAGCGGGAGTGGCGGGGAGCTGTTTTTT.

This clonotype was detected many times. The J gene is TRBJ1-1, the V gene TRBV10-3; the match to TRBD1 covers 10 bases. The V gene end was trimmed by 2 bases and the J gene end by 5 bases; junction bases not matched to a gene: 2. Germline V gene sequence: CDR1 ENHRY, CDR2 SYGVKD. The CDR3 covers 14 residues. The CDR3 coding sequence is TGTGCCATCAGTGAGGGGACAGGGGTGACTGAAGCTTTCTTT. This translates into CAISEGTGVTEAFF.

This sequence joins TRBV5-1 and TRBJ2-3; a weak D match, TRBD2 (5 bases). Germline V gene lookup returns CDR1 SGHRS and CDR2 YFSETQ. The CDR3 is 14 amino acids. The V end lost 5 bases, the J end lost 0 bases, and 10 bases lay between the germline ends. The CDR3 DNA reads TGCGCCAGCAGGGCAGGACTTAGCACAGATACGCAGTATTTT. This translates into CASRAGLSTDTQYF.

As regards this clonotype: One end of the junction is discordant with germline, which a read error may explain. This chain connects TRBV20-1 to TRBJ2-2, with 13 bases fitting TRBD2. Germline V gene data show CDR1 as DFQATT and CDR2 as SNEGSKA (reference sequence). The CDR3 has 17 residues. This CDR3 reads CGARDATSGRAAGELFF. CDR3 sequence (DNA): TGCGGTGCTAGAGACGCAACTAGCGGGAGGGCGGCCGGGGAGCTGTTTTTT.

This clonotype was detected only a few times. CDR3 region: CSARDWDSLVNEQFF. The CDR3 DNA is TGCAGTGCTAGAGATTGGGACTCCCTGGTCAATGAGCAGTTCTTC. The gene calls are TRBV20-1 and TRBJ2-1; D might be TRBD2 (6 bases). V shed 0 bases and J shed 6 bases, with 15 bases lying between them. The CDR3 spans 15 residues. CDR1 and CDR2 (germline): DFQATT, SNEGSKA (reference sequence).

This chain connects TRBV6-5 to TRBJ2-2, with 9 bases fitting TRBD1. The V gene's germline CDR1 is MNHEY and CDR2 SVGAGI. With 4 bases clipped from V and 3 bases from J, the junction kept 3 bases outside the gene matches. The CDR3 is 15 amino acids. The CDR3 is CASSSTGGDTGELFF. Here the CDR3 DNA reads TGTGCCAGCAGTTCGACAGGGGGGGACACCGGGGAGCTGTTTTTT.

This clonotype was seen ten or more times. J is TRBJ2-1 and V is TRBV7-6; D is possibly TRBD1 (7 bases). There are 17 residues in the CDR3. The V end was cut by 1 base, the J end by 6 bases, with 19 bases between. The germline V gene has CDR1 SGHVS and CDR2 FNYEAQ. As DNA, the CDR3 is TGTGCCAGCAGCTTAGAACTAGCCAGGGCAGGGGGCAATGAGCAGTTCTTC. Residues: CASSLELARAGGNEQFF.

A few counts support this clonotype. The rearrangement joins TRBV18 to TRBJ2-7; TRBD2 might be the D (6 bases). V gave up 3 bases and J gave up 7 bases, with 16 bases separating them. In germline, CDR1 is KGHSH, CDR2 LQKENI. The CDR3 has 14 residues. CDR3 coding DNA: TGTGCCAGCTCACCTCCGGGACTCTATGATGAGCAGTACTTC. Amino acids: CASSPPGLYDEQYF. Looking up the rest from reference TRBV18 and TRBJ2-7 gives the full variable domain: NAGVMQNPRHLVRRRGQEARLRCSPMKGHSHVYWYRQLPEEGLKFMVYLQKENIIDESGMPKERFSAEFPKEGPSILRIQQVVRGDSAAYFCASSPPGLYDEQYFGPGTRLTVT.

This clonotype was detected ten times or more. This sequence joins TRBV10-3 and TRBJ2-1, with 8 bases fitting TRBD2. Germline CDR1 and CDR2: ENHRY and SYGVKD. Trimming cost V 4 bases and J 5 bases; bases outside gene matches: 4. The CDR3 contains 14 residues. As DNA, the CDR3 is TGTGCCATCAGTGTGACGGGAGGGAACAATGAGCAGTTCTTC. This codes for CAISVTGGNNEQFF.